The rows below give T cell receptor beta chains drawn from one sample of a study of blood T cell repertoires in COVID-19. The data were produced by immunoSEQ multiplex PCR, yet TCRdb's version contains in-frame clones alone and is incomplete. The data hold roughly 220,000 clones, with about 88% observed a single time. The material sequenced was peripheral blood. The source is a woman in her forties or fifties with COVID-19, enrolled during active disease. Both conserved end residues are part of each CDR3. The D gene is left open where the match is weak. The size field is filled for only some rows; it gives once, few, many or a size class.

. TRBJ1-4 TRBV5-1 . 15 CASSLGGQINEKLFF TGCGCCAGCAGCTTGGGGGGGCAGATTAATGAAAAACTGTTTTTT
. TRBJ2-7 TRBV7-6 . 17 CASSHHNPGAGAYEQYF TGTGCCAGCAGCCACCACAACCCCGGGGCAGGGGCCTACGAGCAGTACTTC
. TRBJ2-1 TRBV30 once 16 CAWHEGGRGQYNEQFF TGTGCCTGGCACGAGGGAGGGCGGGGGCAATACAATGAGCAGTTCTTC
TRBD1 TRBJ2-2 TRBV6-1 . 12 CASSDRGRELFF TGTGCCAGCAGTGACAGGGGGCGGGAGCTGTTTTTT
. TRBJ1-4 TRBV12-3/TRBV12-4 . 13 CASKRGGDEKLFF TGTGCCAGCAAACGGGGAGGGGATGAAAAACTGTTTTTT
. TRBJ2-5 TRBV3-1/TRBV3-2 . 16 CASTPKESRAKETQYF TGTGCCAGCACCCCCAAGGAGTCCAGGGCAAAAGAGACCCAGTACTTC
. TRBJ2-3 TRBV2 . 14 CASSDWGDPDTQYF TGTGCCAGCAGTGATTGGGGAGACCCGGATACGCAGTATTTT
. TRBJ1-1 TRBV6-6 . 11 CASNPKFEAFF TGTGCCAGCAACCCTAAGTTTGAAGCTTTCTTT
TRBD1 TRBJ2-3 TRBV27 . 14 CASLDRGGTDTQYF TGTGCCAGCTTGGACAGGGGAGGCACAGATACGCAGTATTTT
TRBD1 TRBJ1-1 TRBV10-1 . 13 CASSGGQHTEAFF TGCGCCAGCAGCGGGGGACAGCACACTGAAGCTTTCTTT
. TRBJ1-2 TRBV6-6 . 12 CASYYRVNGYTF TGTGCCAGCTACTACAGGGTCAATGGCTACACCTTC
. TRBJ1-1 TRBV7-9 . 15 CASSPIGGAHTEAFF TGTGCCAGCAGCCCTATCGGGGGGGCCCACACTGAAGCTTTCTTT
TRBD1 TRBJ1-1 TRBV7-2 . 13 CASSLAGTGGAFF TGTGCCAGCAGCTTAGCGGGGACAGGGGGGGCTTTCTTT
TRBD1 TRBJ1-6 TRBV5-6 . 17 CASSPAGGGSYNSPLHF TGTGCCAGCAGCCCAGCAGGGGGTGGGTCCTATAATTCACCCCTCCACTTT
. TRBJ1-1 TRBV12-5 . 11 CASGQGTEAFF TGTGCTAGTGGGCAGGGAACTGAAGCTTTCTTT
. TRBJ1-5 TRBV10-3 . 17 CAISDPKGGVSNQPQHF TGTGCCATCAGTGATCCCAAGGGGGGGGTTAGCAATCAGCCCCAGCATTTT
TRBD1 TRBJ1-1 TRBV7-2 . 15 CASSPELAGGTEAFF TGTGCCAGCAGCCCCGAATTGGCAGGGGGCACTGAAGCTTTCTTT
. TRBJ1-2 TRBV5-6 . 12 CASSIDKYGYTF TGTGCCAGCAGCATAGATAAATATGGCTACACCTTC
. TRBJ1-5 TRBV6-1 . 17 CASSDQYRAYSNQPQHF TGTGCCAGCAGTGACCAGTACAGGGCTTATAGCAATCAGCCCCAGCATTTT
. TRBJ1-2 TRBV5-5 . 14 CASSLGEGPYGYTF TGTGCCAGCAGCTTGGGTGAGGGTCCCTATGGCTACACCTTC
. TRBJ1-1 TRBV30 few 11 CACLGGTEAFF TGTGCCTGTTTGGGGGGGACTGAAGCTTTCTTT
. TRBJ2-3 TRBV23-1 . 13 CASSQSLSDTQYF TGCGCCAGCAGTCAATCGCTATCAGATACGCAGTATTTT
TRBD2 TRBJ2-3 TRBV7-3 once 15 CASGSGGARTDTQYF TGTGCCAGCGGAAGCGGGGGGGCGAGGACAGATACGCAGTATTTT
TRBD1 TRBJ1-1 TRBV5-1 . 14 CASSSSGGNTEAFF TGCGCCAGCAGCTCCTCAGGGGGGAACACTGAAGCTTTCTTT
TRBD2 TRBJ2-1 TRBV11-2 . 16 CASSLIRGGSYNEQFF TGTGCCAGCAGCTTAATCCGCGGGGGTTCCTACAATGAGCAGTTCTTC
. TRBJ1-3 TRBV7-2 . 13 CASSPLIGNTIYF TGTGCCAGCAGCCCTCTTATTGGAAACACCATATATTTT
. TRBJ1-2 TRBV11-3 . 14 CASSSDSSGYGYTF TGTGCCAGCAGCTCTGACAGTTCGGGCTATGGCTACACCTTC
TRBD1 TRBJ2-7 TRBV28 . 14 CASSPRDSRLEQYF TGTGCCAGCAGTCCCAGGGACAGCCGGCTGGAGCAGTACTTC
. TRBJ1-1 TRBV5-4 . 14 CASSIRHMNTEAFF TGTGCCAGCAGCATTAGACACATGAACACTGAAGCTTTCTTT
. TRBJ2-5 TRBV29-1 . 13 CSVAGGPGETQYF TGCAGCGTTGCCGGGGGGCCGGGGGAGACCCAGTACTTC
. TRBJ2-1 TRBV10-3 . 14 CAIRGGDSYNEQFF TGTGCCATCAGGGGCGGGGACTCCTACAATGAGCAGTTCTTC
. TRBJ1-5 TRBV21-1 . 17 CASNKGGQSYSNQPQHF TGTGCCAGCAACAAAGGGGGACAGTCCTATAGCAATCAGCCCCAGCATTTT
. TRBJ2-7 TRBV5-8 once 11 CASSVTYEQYF TGTGCCAGCAGCGTAACCTACGAGCAGTACTTC
. TRBJ1-2 TRBV6-5 . 16 CASSYSGAGESYGYTF TGTGCCAGCAGTTACTCTGGGGCAGGGGAGAGCTATGGCTACACCTTC
TRBD2 TRBJ2-1 TRBV7-3 . 13 CASSLGGGAEQFF TGTGCCAGCAGCTTAGGCGGGGGGGCTGAGCAGTTCTTC
. TRBJ1-1 TRBV27 . 14 CASSYRAGNTEAFF TGTGCCAGTTCTTACAGGGCAGGTAACACTGAAGCTTTCTTT
. TRBJ1-6 TRBV12-3/TRBV12-4 . 13 CASGPSLNSPLHF TGTGCCAGCGGGCCCTCTCTTAATTCACCCCTCCACTTT
. TRBJ1-2 TRBV18 . 11 CASSSDRLVTF TGTGCCAGCTCTTCCGACAGACTTGTTACCTTC
TRBD1 TRBJ2-2 TRBV5-1 . 15 CASSLTGGHTGELFF TGCGCCAGCAGCTTGACAGGGGGTCACACCGGGGAGCTGTTTTTT
TRBD2 TRBJ2-5 TRBV28 . 13 CASRGLAEETQYF TGTGCCAGCAGAGGACTAGCGGAAGAGACCCAGTACTTC
. TRBJ1-2 TRBV13 . 17 CASSERGIGLGSYGYTF TGTGCCAGCAGCGAAAGGGGGATCGGCCTTGGCTCTTATGGCTACACCTTC
TRBD1 TRBJ2-2 TRBV5-1 . 15 CASSAGQGNTGELFF TGCGCCAGCAGCGCCGGACAGGGGAACACCGGGGAGCTGTTTTTT
. TRBJ2-3 TRBV15 . 14 CATSRELLPDTQYF TGTGCCACCAGCAGAGAACTACTCCCAGATACGCAGTATTTT
. TRBJ1-1 TRBV11-2 . 16 CASSLRAGTLNTEAFF TGTGCCAGCAGCTTACGCGCAGGGACTTTGAACACTGAAGCTTTCTTT
TRBD1 TRBJ2-6 TRBV19 . 14 CASSWTGGANVLTF TGTGCCAGTAGTTGGACAGGTGGGGCCAACGTCCTGACTTTC
. TRBJ2-3 TRBV5-4 . 15 CASSLDSVDTDTQYF TGTGCCAGCAGCCTCGACAGCGTGGATACAGATACGCAGTATTTT